Shown below are 8 T cell receptor beta chains from a single sample sequenced in a study of OX40 agonist ivuxolimab in advanced cancers. Assay: immunoSEQ multiplex PCR; the TCRdb copy retains only in-frame clones and omits some. The sample contains around 140,000 clones, 90% of which appear only once. The sequences come from CD4+ or CD8+ T cells sorted from blood, collected in a trial of the OX40 agonist ivuxolimab. These receptors were collected from an adult with an advanced solid tumor such as melanoma, head and neck, liver or kidney cancer.

This chain uses TRBV28 with TRBJ1-1; possibly TRBD1 for D (6 bases). The CDR3 spans 14 residues. V lost 6 bases to trimming and J lost 4 bases, with 15 bases between them. From germline, CDR1 is MDHEN and CDR2 SYDVKM. The CDR3 DNA sequence: TGTGCCAGCAGGTTCAGGGGTGTTGGCACTGAAGCTTTCTTT. Translating it yields CASRFRGVGTEAFF.

This sequence joins TRBV28 and TRBJ1-1; D perhaps matches TRBD1 (6 bases). The length of the CDR3 is 15 residues. Germline CDR1 and CDR2: MDHEN and SYDVKM. Trimming removed 7 bases at V and 5 bases at J, with 20 bases between. In DNA, the CDR3 is TGTGCCAGCATTCTCAACGGGGGCGGGGGAACTGAAGCTTTCTTT. It specifies CASILNGGGGTEAFF.

J is TRBJ2-1 and V is TRBV27, with TRBD1 identical over 7 bases. V lost 2 bases to trimming and J lost 0 bases; unmatched junction nucleotides: 7. Germline assignment: CDR1 MNHEY and CDR2 SMNVEV (reference sequence). There are 17 residues in the CDR3. CDR3 DNA: TGTGCCAGCAGTTTAGCCACCCGGGACAGCTCCTACAATGAGCAGTTCTTC. It yields the protein CASSLATRDSSYNEQFF.

DNA for the CDR3: TGTGCCAGCAACCCGACAGGGGCCTACGGGGAAGCTTTCTTT. Its translation: CASNPTGAYGEAFF. The chain couples TRBV6-1 to TRBJ1-1, with 8 bases lining up with TRBD1. The trim removed 7 bases at V and 8 bases at J, leaving 12 bases unmatched. Germline values: CDR1 MNHNS, CDR2 SASEGT. This CDR3 has 14 amino acids.

The genes are TRBV4-1 and TRBJ2-3; D may be TRBD1 or TRBD2 (5 bases each). This CDR3 is built from 13 residues. Germline loops: CDR1 MGHRA, CDR2 YSYEKL. V was cut by 2 bases and J by 6 bases, with 9 bases left in between. CDR3 nucleotide sequence: TGCGCCAGCAGCCAATTCAGGGAGGATACGCAGTATTTT. This sequence encodes CASSQFREDTQYF.

The chain carries TRBV27 and TRBJ1-5; no reliable D call. CDR1 MNHEY and CDR2 SMNVEV come from the germline V gene (reference sequence). The CDR3 loop spans 16 amino acids. The germline V and J ends were trimmed by 10 bases and 2 bases, with 21 bases remaining between them. CDR3 in DNA: TGTGCCACCCGGGAAGGCGCTTCTTCGGGCAATCAGCCCCAGCATTTT. Its protein product is CATREGASSGNQPQHF.

This clone was counted a single time. The chain couples TRBV5-1 to TRBJ2-4; D gene ambiguous. The CDR3 totals 15 residues. Trimming removed 3 bases from V and 7 bases from J, with 17 bases in between. CDR1 is SGHRS and CDR2 is YFSETQ in the germline V gene. The CDR3 coding sequence is TGCGCCAGCAGCTCCTCCTCCCCCACTGGGAACATTCAGTACTTC. Translation: CASSSSSPTGNIQYF.

V and J are TRBV7-2 and TRBJ2-7, with 8 bases matching TRBD2. The V segment lost 1 base and the J segment 4 bases; nucleotides outside the gene matches: 9. The CDR3 is made up of 16 amino acids. Germline V gives CDR1 SGHTA, CDR2 FQGNSA. The CDR3 DNA sequence: TGTGCCAGCAGCTTAGGTCTAAGCGGGAGCGGTTACGAGCAGTACTTC. Encoded protein: CASSLGLSGSGYEQYF.